This T cell receptor beta chain was sequenced during a study of T cell responses to AZD1222 COVID-19 vaccine. About the research overall: Researchers grouped second doses given at about 4 or about 12 weeks into one pool.

General study results and limits: The donors showed a predominance of white British ancestry and of females, with possible underestimation of clonal diversity. Breadth and depth of Spike-specific TCRs rose after two AZD1222 doses. Researchers took repertoire samples only after the peak T cell response had come.

The V end was cut by 0 bases, the J end by 3 bases, with 11 bases between. The CDR3 is 16 amino acids. Germline CDR1 is LGHNA and CDR2 is YNFKEQ. This clone was seen just once. No antigen is known for it. The repertoire was sequenced with immunoSEQ multiplex PCR; TCRdb's copy has only in-frame clones and lacks some. The sample has 150,000 or so clones; roughly 92% are singletons. The J gene is TRBJ2-2, the V gene TRBV4-2; D is unclear. This TCR was recovered from an adult in good health. The sample consisted of peripheral blood, taken on day 0 of AZD1222 vaccination. CDR3 in DNA: TGTGCCAGCAGCCAAGATCCCCAGGTGGACACCGGGGAGCTGTTTTTT. Residues: CASSQDPQVDTGELFF.